This T cell receptor beta chain was retrieved from a study of blood T cell repertoires in COVID-19. In the study overall: The samples span acute and convalescent COVID-19 from the United States, Italy and Spain. PBMCs, B-cell-depleted T cells, or T cells were the source of the cDNA or gDNA that made up the material.

In germline, CDR1 is KGHSH, CDR2 LQKENI. Trimming removed 0 bases from V and 0 bases from J, with 9 bases in between. The CDR3 has 17 residues. In the original workflow: Nucleated cell number was recorded as an estimate derived from reference gene primer amplification. Measured with immunoSEQ multiplex PCR; TCRdb has only the in-frame clones, and not every one. Clone size and V and J calls were adopted from that table, with D and trimming inferred from the DNA. The sample comprises some 390,000 clones, about nine tenths of which are singletons, and roughly 1.6% rests with the top ten. This clonotype originated in a woman aged 35 to 49 with COVID-19, enrolled during active disease. The sequenced sample consisted of peripheral blood. The V gene is TRBV18, the J gene TRBJ2-6; D gene ambiguous. CDR3 nucleotides: TGTGCCAGCTCACCACCGAACAGTTACTCTGGGGCCAACGTCCTGACTTTC. Its protein product is CASSPPNSYSGANVLTF.